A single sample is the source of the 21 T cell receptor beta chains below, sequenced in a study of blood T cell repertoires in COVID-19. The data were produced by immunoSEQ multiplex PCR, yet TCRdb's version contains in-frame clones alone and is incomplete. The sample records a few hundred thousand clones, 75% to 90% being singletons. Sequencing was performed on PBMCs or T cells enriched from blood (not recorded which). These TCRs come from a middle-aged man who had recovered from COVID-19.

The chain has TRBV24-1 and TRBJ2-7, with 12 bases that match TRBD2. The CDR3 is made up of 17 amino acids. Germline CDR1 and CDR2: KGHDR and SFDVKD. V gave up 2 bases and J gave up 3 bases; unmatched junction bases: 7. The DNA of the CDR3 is TGTGCCACCAGTGATTCTTCCGGGACTAGCGGGTTCTACGAGCAGTACTTC. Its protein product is CATSDSSGTSGFYEQYF.

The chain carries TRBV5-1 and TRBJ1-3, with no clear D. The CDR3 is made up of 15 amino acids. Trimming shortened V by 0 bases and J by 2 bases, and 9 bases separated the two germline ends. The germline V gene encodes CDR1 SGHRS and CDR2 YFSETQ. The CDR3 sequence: CASSLAGSPGNTIYF. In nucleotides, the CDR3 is TGCGCCAGCAGCTTGGCAGGCAGCCCTGGAAACACCATATATTTT.

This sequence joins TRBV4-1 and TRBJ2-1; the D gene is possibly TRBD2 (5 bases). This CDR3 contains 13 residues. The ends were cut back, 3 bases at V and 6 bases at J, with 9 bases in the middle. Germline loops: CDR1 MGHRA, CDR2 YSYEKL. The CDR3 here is CASSQDWSNEQFF. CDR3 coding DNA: TGCGCCAGCAGCCAGGACTGGTCCAATGAGCAGTTCTTC.

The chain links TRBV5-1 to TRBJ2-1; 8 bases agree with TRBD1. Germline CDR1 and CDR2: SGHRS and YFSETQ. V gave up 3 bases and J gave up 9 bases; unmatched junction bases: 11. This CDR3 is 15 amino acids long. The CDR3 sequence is CASSSLDRVDGEQFF. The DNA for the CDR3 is TGCGCCAGCAGCTCCCTGGACAGGGTAGACGGTGAGCAGTTCTTC.

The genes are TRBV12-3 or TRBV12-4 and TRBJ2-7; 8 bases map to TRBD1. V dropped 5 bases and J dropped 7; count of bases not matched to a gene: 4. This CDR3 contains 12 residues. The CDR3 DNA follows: TGTGCCAGCAGTATGGACAGGGTTGAGCAGTACTTC. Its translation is CASSMDRVEQYF.

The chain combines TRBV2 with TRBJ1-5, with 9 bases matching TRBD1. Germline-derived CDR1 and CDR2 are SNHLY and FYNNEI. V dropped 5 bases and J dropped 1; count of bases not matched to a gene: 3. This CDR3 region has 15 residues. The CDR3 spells CASSLQGASNQPQHF. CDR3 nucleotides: TGTGCCAGCAGTTTACAGGGGGCGAGCAATCAGCCCCAGCATTTT.

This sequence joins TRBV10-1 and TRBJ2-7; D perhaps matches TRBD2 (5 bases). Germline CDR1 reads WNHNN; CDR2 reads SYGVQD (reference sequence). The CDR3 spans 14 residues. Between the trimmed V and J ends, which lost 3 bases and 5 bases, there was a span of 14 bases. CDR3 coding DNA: TGCGCCAGCAGTGACTCGGGGATAGTAGACGAGCAGTACTTC. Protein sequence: CASSDSGIVDEQYF.

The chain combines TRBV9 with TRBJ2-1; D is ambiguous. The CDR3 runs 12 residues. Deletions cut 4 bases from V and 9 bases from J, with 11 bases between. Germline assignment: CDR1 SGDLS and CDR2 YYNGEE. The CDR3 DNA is TGTGCCAGCAGCCCGAGGTGGAGTGAGCAGTTCTTC. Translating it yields CASSPRWSEQFF.

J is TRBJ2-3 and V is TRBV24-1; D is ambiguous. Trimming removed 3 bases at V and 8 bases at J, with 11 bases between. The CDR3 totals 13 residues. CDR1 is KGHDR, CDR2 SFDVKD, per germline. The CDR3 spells CATSDPISSTQYF. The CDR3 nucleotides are TGTGCCACCAGTGATCCCATTAGCAGTACGCAGTATTTT.

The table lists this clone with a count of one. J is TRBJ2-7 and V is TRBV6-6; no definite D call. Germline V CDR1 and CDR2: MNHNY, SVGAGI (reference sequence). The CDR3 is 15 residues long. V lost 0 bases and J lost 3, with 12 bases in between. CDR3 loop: CASSYSKVSSYEQYF. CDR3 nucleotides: TGTGCCAGCAGTTACTCGAAGGTTAGCAGCTACGAGCAGTACTTC.

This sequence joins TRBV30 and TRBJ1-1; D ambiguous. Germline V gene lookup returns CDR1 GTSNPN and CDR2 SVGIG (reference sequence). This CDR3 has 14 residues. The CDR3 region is CGGVVEFRNTEAFF. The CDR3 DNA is TGTGGCGGGGTTGTCGAATTTAGGAACACTGAAGCTTTCTTT. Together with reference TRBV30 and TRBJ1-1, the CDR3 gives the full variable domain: SQTIHQWPATLVQPVGSPLSLECTVEGTSNPNLYWYRQAAGRGLQLLFYSVGIGQISSEVPQNLSASRPQDRQFILSSKKLLLSDSGFYLCGGVVEFRNTEAFFGQGTRLTVV.

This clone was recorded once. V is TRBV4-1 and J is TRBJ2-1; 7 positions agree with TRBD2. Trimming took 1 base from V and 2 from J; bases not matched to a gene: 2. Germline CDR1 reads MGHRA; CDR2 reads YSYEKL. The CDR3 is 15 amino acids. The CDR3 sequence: CASSQVTSAYNEQFF. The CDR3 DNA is TGCGCCAGCAGCCAAGTAACTAGCGCCTACAATGAGCAGTTCTTC.

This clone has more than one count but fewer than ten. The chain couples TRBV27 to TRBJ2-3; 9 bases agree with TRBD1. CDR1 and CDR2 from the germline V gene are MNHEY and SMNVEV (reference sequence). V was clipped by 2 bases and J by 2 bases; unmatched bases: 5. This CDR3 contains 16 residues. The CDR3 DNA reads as TGTGCCAGCAGTTTACGGGGACAGGGAAACACAGATACGCAGTATTTT. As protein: CASSLRGQGNTDTQYF.

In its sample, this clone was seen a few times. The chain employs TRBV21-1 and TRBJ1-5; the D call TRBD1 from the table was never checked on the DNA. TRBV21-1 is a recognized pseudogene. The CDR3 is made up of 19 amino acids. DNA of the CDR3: TGTGCCAGCAGCCCACAAACATTCGAGACAGGGGGCCATAGTGAGCCCCAGCATTTT. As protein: CASSPQTFETGGHSEPQHF.

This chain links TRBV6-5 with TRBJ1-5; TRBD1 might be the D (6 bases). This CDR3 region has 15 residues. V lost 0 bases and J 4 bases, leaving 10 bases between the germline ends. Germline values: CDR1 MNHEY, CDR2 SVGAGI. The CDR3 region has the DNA TGTGCCAGCAGTTACTCGGGGACACTTAATCAGCCCCAGCATTTT. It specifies CASSYSGTLNQPQHF.

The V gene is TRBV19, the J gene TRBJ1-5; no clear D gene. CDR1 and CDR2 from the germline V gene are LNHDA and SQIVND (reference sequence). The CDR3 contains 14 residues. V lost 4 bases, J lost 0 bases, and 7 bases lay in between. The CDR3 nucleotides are TGTGCCAGTAGTAGTCGAGTTAGCAATCAGCCCCAGCATTTT. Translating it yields CASSSRVSNQPQHF. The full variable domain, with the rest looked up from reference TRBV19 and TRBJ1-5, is DGGITQSPKYLFRKEGQNVTLSCEQNLNHDAMYWYRQDPGQGLRLIYYSQIVNDFQKGDIAEGYSVSREKKESFPLTVTSAQKNPTAFYLCASSSRVSNQPQHFGDGTRLSIL.

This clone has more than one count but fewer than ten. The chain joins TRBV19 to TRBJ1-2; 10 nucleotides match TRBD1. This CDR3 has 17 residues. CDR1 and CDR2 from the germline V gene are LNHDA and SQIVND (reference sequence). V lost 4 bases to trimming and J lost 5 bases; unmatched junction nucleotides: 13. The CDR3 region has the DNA TGTGCCAGTAGTACCCCCCGACAGGGGGCGGACCAGTATGGCTACACCTTC. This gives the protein CASSTPRQGADQYGYTF.

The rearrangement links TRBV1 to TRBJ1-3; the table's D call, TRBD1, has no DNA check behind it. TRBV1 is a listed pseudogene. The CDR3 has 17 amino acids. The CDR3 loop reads CTSSPGQGLLSGNTIYF. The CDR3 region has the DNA TGCACCAGCAGTCCGGGACAGGGCCTTCTCTCTGGAAACACCATATATTTT.

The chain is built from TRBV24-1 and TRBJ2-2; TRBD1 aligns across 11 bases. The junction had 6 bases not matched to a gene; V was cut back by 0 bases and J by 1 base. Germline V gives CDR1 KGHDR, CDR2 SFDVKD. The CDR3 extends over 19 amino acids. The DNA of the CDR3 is TGTGCCACCAGTGATTTGTTTGTCGGGACAGGGGGGAACACCGGGGAGCTGTTTTTT. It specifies CATSDLFVGTGGNTGELFF.

CDR3 nucleotides: TGTGCCAGCACCGAAAAGGGGAGGGGCTATGGCTACACCTTC. Its protein product is CASTEKGRGYGYTF. This sequence joins TRBV2 and TRBJ1-2, with D tentatively TRBD1 (5 bases). Between the trimmed V and J ends, which lost 7 bases and 4 bases, there was a span of 16 bases. The germline V gene has CDR1 SNHLY and CDR2 FYNNEI. This CDR3 contains 14 residues.

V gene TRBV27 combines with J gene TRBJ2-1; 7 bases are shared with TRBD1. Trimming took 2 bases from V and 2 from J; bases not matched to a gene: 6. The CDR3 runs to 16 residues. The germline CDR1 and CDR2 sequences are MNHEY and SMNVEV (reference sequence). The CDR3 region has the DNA TGTGCCAGCAGTTTACGGACAGGTGTCGCCTACAATGAGCAGTTCTTC. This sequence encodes CASSLRTGVAYNEQFF.